These T cell receptor beta chains were read from a single sample in a study of blood T cells in healthy people across ages. TCRdb re-called the 5' RACE reads with MiXCR, one entry per CDR3 protein. Of some 900,000 distinct CDR3 sequences detected, around 49% appear once; the ten largest clones hold roughly an eighth. Material: blood. These receptor sequences come from a man between 25 and 39 years old in good health. CDR3s include the opening cysteine and the closing phenylalanine or tryptophan. A D gene is named only where the DNA matches it firmly. Some rows mark clone size as missing; the rest say once, few, many or name a class of expanded clone.

len: 13; abundance: few; v_gene: TRBV10-3; d_gene: TRBD1; j_gene: TRBJ2-7; CDR3aa: CAIRRDSSYEQYF; CDR3nt: TGTGCCATCCGCCGGGACAGCTCCTACGAGCAGTACTTC
len: 15; abundance: few; v_gene: TRBV7-2; d_gene: TRBD2; j_gene: TRBJ2-3; CDR3aa: CASSLGTSKSDTQYF; CDR3nt: TGTGCCAGCAGCTTAGGGACTAGTAAATCAGATACGCAGTATTTT
len: 14; abundance: many; v_gene: TRBV20-1; d_gene: -; j_gene: TRBJ2-7; CDR3aa: CSASAPDNSYEQYF; CDR3nt: TGCAGTGCTAGTGCACCGGACAACTCCTACGAGCAGTACTTC
len: 16; abundance: -; v_gene: TRBV20-1; d_gene: TRBD1; j_gene: TRBJ2-7; CDR3aa: CSARDRKGAPTYEQYF; CDR3nt: TGCAGTGCTAGAGATCGCAAGGGGGCCCCAACCTACGAGCAGTACTTC
len: 14; abundance: -; v_gene: TRBV12-3/TRBV12-4; d_gene: -; j_gene: TRBJ1-2; CDR3aa: CASSFSEGVYGYTF; CDR3nt: TGTGCCAGCAGTTTCTCGGAGGGGGTCTATGGCTACACCTTC
len: 12; abundance: few; v_gene: TRBV28; d_gene: -; j_gene: TRBJ1-2; CDR3aa: CAGSTPGVGYTF; CDR3nt: TGTGCCGGGAGCACACCGGGGGTGGGCTACACCTTC
len: 11; abundance: few; v_gene: TRBV29-1; d_gene: -; j_gene: TRBJ1-2; CDR3aa: CSAPGDIGYTF; CDR3nt: TGCAGCGCGCCTGGGGACATTGGCTACACCTTC
len: 12; abundance: -; v_gene: TRBV10-3; d_gene: TRBD2; j_gene: TRBJ2-1; CDR3aa: CAISESNLAGFF; CDR3nt: TGTGCCATCAGTGAGTCGAACCTAGCGGGGTTCTTC
len: 17; abundance: -; v_gene: TRBV28; d_gene: -; j_gene: TRBJ2-4; CDR3aa: CASSLMGLVLAKNIQYF; CDR3nt: TGTGCCAGCAGTTTAATGGGGCTCGTCCTAGCCAAAAACATTCAGTACTTC
len: 15; abundance: -; v_gene: TRBV6-2/TRBV6-3; d_gene: -; j_gene: TRBJ2-7; CDR3aa: CASSYGPGASYEQYF; CDR3nt: TGTGCCAGCAGTTACGGCCCAGGGGCCTCCTACGAGCAGTACTTC
len: 11; abundance: -; v_gene: TRBV3-1; d_gene: -; j_gene: TRBJ2-7; CDR3aa: CASSNSHEQYF; CDR3nt: TGTGCCAGCAGTAATAGCCACGAGCAGTACTTC
len: 15; abundance: once; v_gene: TRBV27; d_gene: TRBD1; j_gene: TRBJ2-5; CDR3aa: CASSLRGTEQETQYF; CDR3nt: TGTGCCAGCAGTTTAAGGGGGACAGAGCAAGAGACCCAGTACTTC
len: 13; abundance: once; v_gene: TRBV10-2; d_gene: TRBD1; j_gene: TRBJ1-1; CDR3aa: CVSSELRTGRSFF; CDR3nt: TGCGTCAGCAGTGAGCTAAGGACAGGGCGGTCTTTCTTT
len: 14; abundance: -; v_gene: TRBV12-3/TRBV12-4; d_gene: -; j_gene: TRBJ2-5; CDR3aa: CASSWGLSQETQYF; CDR3nt: TGTGCCAGCAGTTGGGGACTTTCCCAAGAGACCCAGTACTTC
len: 16; abundance: -; v_gene: TRBV6-2/TRBV6-3; d_gene: -; j_gene: TRBJ2-6; CDR3aa: CASNWWASSGANVLTF; CDR3nt: TGTGCCAGCAACTGGTGGGCGTCCTCTGGGGCCAACGTCCTGACTTTC
len: 16; abundance: -; v_gene: TRBV4-1; d_gene: -; j_gene: TRBJ1-5; CDR3aa: CASSQSGRGSDQPQHF; CDR3nt: TGCGCCAGCAGCCAATCAGGCCGGGGTTCTGACCAGCCCCAGCATTTT
len: 13; abundance: -; v_gene: TRBV28; d_gene: -; j_gene: TRBJ1-1; CDR3aa: CASIDPVNTEAFF; CDR3nt: TGTGCCAGCATTGACCCAGTGAACACTGAAGCTTTCTTT
len: 16; abundance: -; v_gene: TRBV27; d_gene: -; j_gene: TRBJ1-5; CDR3aa: CASCPWAGVSNQPQHF; CDR3nt: TGTGCCAGCTGCCCCTGGGCAGGGGTTAGCAATCAGCCCCAGCATTTT
len: 14; abundance: few; v_gene: TRBV28; d_gene: -; j_gene: TRBJ1-5; CDR3aa: CAIKGPGANQPQHF; CDR3nt: TGTGCCATCAAGGGGCCGGGGGCAAATCAGCCCCAGCATTTT
len: 17; abundance: few; v_gene: TRBV9; d_gene: -; j_gene: TRBJ2-1; CDR3aa: CASSVDPAGSRDNEQFF; CDR3nt: TGTGCCAGCAGCGTAGACCCCGCAGGGTCTCGCGACAATGAGCAGTTCTTC
len: 15; abundance: few; v_gene: TRBV5-1; d_gene: -; j_gene: TRBJ1-6; CDR3aa: CASSLSSDYNSPLHF; CDR3nt: TGCGCCAGCAGCTTATCCAGTGACTATAATTCACCCCTCCACTTT
len: 13; abundance: -; v_gene: TRBV5-5; d_gene: -; j_gene: TRBJ2-2; CDR3aa: CASSLRLAGELFF; CDR3nt: TGTGCCAGCAGCTTACGATTGGCCGGGGAGCTGTTTTTT
len: 14; abundance: -; v_gene: TRBV5-6; d_gene: -; j_gene: TRBJ2-7; CDR3aa: CASSHRDDTYEQYF; CDR3nt: TGTGCCAGCAGCCATCGGGACGACACCTACGAGCAGTACTTC
len: 13; abundance: few; v_gene: TRBV5-1; d_gene: -; j_gene: TRBJ2-7; CDR3aa: CASSLATGNEQYF; CDR3nt: TGCGCCAGCAGCTTGGCTACAGGAAACGAGCAGTACTTC
len: 17; abundance: -; v_gene: TRBV10-3; d_gene: TRBD2; j_gene: TRBJ2-1; CDR3aa: CAISESSGAQSYNEQFF; CDR3nt: TGTGCCATCAGTGAGTCGAGCGGGGCCCAGTCCTACAATGAGCAGTTCTTC
len: 18; abundance: few; v_gene: TRBV4-3; d_gene: TRBD1; j_gene: TRBJ1-2; CDR3aa: CASSQDIAGGRPYYGYTF; CDR3nt: TGCGCCAGCAGCCAAGATATTGCAGGGGGCCGGCCTTACTATGGCTACACCTTC
len: 15; abundance: -; v_gene: TRBV6-6; d_gene: -; j_gene: TRBJ1-2; CDR3aa: CASSYHPQGGYGYTF; CDR3nt: TGTGCCAGCAGTTACCACCCACAGGGTGGCTATGGCTACACCTTC
len: 19; abundance: -; v_gene: TRBV5-6; d_gene: TRBD2; j_gene: TRBJ2-3; CDR3aa: CASSWGLAGGNPSTDTQYF; CDR3nt: TGTGCCAGCAGCTGGGGACTAGCGGGGGGGAACCCTAGCACAGATACGCAGTATTTT
len: 17; abundance: -; v_gene: TRBV9; d_gene: -; j_gene: TRBJ1-6; CDR3aa: CASSVGDYFSYNSPLHF; CDR3nt: TGTGCCAGCAGCGTAGGGGACTATTTCTCCTATAATTCACCCCTCCACTTT